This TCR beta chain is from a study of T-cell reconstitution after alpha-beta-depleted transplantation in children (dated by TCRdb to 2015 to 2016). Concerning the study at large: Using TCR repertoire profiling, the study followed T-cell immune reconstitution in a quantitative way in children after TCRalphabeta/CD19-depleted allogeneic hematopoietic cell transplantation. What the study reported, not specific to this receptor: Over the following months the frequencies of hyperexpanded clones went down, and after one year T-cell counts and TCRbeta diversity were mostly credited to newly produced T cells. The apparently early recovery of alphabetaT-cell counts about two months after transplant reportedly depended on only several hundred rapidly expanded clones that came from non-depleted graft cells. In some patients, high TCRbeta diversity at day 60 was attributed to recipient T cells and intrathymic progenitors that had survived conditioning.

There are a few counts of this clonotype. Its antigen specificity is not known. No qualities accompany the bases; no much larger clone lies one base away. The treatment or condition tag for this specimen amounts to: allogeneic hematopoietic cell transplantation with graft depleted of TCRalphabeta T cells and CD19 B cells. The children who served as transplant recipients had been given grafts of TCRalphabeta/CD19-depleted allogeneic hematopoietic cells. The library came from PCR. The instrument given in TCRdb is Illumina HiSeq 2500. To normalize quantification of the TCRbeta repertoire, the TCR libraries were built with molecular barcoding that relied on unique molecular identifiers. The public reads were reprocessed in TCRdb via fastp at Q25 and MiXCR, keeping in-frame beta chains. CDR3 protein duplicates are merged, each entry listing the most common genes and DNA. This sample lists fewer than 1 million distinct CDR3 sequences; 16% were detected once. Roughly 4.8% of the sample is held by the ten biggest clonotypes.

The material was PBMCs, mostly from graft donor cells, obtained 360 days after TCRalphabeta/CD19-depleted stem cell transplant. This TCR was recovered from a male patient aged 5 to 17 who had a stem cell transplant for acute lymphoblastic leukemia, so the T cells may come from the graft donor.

The nucleotide sequence reads as follows: TGTGCCAGCAGGGACTTAGCGGGAGTCTACGAGCAGTACTTC. Its product reads: CASRDLAGVYEQYF. The V and J segments used are TRBV11-2 and TRBJ2-7; 9 bases in the junction line up with TRBD2. Inclusive of the bounding cysteine and phenylalanine, the CDR3 is 14 residues long. The read is trimmed to its CDR3 DNA, 42 bases read in frame from base 1. From V the trimming removes 6 bases and from J it removes 3 bases, while the gene matches leave 6 bases of the junction unaccounted for. CDR1 and CDR2 were assigned from the germline V gene as SGHAT and FQNNGV.